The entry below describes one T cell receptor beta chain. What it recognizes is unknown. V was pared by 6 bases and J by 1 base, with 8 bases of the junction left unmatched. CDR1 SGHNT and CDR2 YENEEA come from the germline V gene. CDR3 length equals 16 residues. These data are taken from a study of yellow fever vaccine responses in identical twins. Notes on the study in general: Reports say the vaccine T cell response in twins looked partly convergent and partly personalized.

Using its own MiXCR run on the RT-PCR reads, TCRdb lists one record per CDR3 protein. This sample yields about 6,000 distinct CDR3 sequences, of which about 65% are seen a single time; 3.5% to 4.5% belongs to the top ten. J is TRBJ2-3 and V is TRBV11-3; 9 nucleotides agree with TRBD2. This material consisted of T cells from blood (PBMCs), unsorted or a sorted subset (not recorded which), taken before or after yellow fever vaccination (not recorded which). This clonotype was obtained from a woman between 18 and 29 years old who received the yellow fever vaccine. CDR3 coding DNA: TGTGCCAGCAGGACAAGCGGGGGGATTCGCACAGATACGCAGTATTTT. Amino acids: CASRTSGGIRTDTQYF. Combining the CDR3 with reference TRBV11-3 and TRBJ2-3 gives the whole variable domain EAGVVQSPRYKIIEKKQPVAFWCNPISGHNTLYWYLQNLGQGPELLIRYENEEAVDDSQLPKDRFSAERLKGVDSTLKIQPAELGDSAVYLCASRTSGGIRTDTQYFGPGTRLTVL.